The 3 T cell receptor beta chains below all came from one sample that was sequenced in a study of cytomegalovirus exposure and HLA in healthy donors (dated by TCRdb to about 2017). Library creation used the immunoSEQ multiplex PCR assay. For the multiplex PCR, a mixture combining 60 forward primers for TCR Vbeta segments and 13 reverse primers for TCR Jbeta segments was used. Entries here come from immuneACCESS through TCRdb and include only in-frame sequences with V and J called. Some clones fail to appear in such tables; in the studies checked, an unresolved V gene covers under half of the shortfall, and the cause of the remainder is unknown. The sample table records about 200,000 clones; around 80% of these occur just once. 3.5% to 5% of the sample comes from the top ten. The sequenced sample was PBMCs. These receptors were taken from a woman aged 30 to 39 in good health and CMV-seropositive.

CDR3 sequence: CASSPTGGSGGYTF. As DNA, the CDR3 is TGTGCCAGTAGCCCCACAGGGGGGAGCGGAGGCTACACCTTC. The V and J genes are TRBV19 and TRBJ1-2, with TRBD1 matching 8 bases. This CDR3 is 14 amino acids long. Per the germline V gene, CDR1 is LNHDA and CDR2 is SQIVND (reference sequence). After removal of 6 bases from V and 8 bases from J, the junction contained 11 bases not matched to a gene.

V and J are TRBV9 and TRBJ2-2, with D perhaps matching TRBD1 (5 bases). Germline CDR1 reads SGDLS; CDR2 reads YYNGEE. This CDR3 region has 12 residues. The ends were cut back, 5 bases at V and 5 bases at J, with 7 bases in the middle. The CDR3: CASSRQTGELFF. DNA for the CDR3: TGTGCCAGCAGTAGACAGACCGGGGAGCTGTTTTTT. The whole variable domain, remainder taken from reference TRBV9 and TRBJ2-2, is DSGVTQTPKHLITATGQRVTLRCSPRSGDLSVYWYQQSLDQGLQFLIQYYNGEERAKGNILERFSAQQFPDLHSELNLSSLELGDSALYFCASSRQTGELFFGEGSRLTVL.

The chain links TRBV25-1 to TRBJ2-2; 9 bases are a match to TRBD1. Trimming removed 2 bases from V and 6 bases from J; junction bases left unmatched: 7. The CDR3 length is 16 residues. Germline lookup yields CDR1 MGHDK and CDR2 SYGVNS. The CDR3 nucleotides read TGTGCCAGCAGTGAAAGGGACAGGGTAGGACCCGGGGAGCTGTTTTTT. This sequence encodes CASSERDRVGPGELFF.